This T cell receptor (beta chain) was captured in a study of monozygotic twins with inflammatory bowel disease. TCRdb re-called the 5' RACE reads; every CDR3 protein appears as one record, without DNA. Its clone listing holds 200,000 to 250,000 distinct CDR3 sequences. Germline CDR1 reads DFQATT; CDR2 reads SNEGSKA (reference sequence). This CDR3 comprises 17 residues. The chain recombines TRBV20-1 with TRBJ2-6; the TRBD1 assignment by TCRdb is unverifiable without DNA. The sequence was collected from a human donor with ulcerative colitis or Crohn's disease, or a healthy co-twin of an affected twin (not recorded which). Sequenced sample: blood. The CDR3 loop is CSGRANRVFSGANVLTF.